In this sample, the clone carrying this T cell receptor beta chain turned up many times. Its antigen is not known. CDR1 is MDHEN and CDR2 is SYDVKM in the germline V gene. Between the trimmed V and J ends, which lost 5 bases and 1 base, there was a span of 12 bases. The length of the CDR3 is 15 residues. The sample belongs to a study of neurological immune-mediated disorders. Background on the study: Relapsing-remitting forms accounted for about 90% of the 34 multiple sclerosis patients and secondary progressive forms for 3.

The making of cDNA relied on 5'RACE with 10-nucleotide random UMIs. TCRdb itself ran the 5' RACE reads through MiXCR, one entry per CDR3 protein. The profile shows approximately 80,000 distinct CDR3 sequences, approximately 4.3% of them singletons. Time point noted: longitudinal time-point 3. Study observations and caveats: It was HTLV-1-associated myelopathy that showed the most TCR clonal expansion, while multiple sclerosis showed the least, falling below healthy controls.

Material: PBMCs. The J gene is TRBJ2-4, the V gene TRBV28; D gene unclear. This TCR was sampled from a woman aged 55-70 years with multiple sclerosis. CDR3 loop: CASSTPTLAKNIQYF. CDR3 coding DNA: TGTGCCAGCAGTACTCCGACCTTGGCCAAAAACATTCAGTACTTC. The full variable domain, completed using reference TRBV28 and TRBJ2-4, is DVKVTQSSRYLVKRTGEKVFLECVQDMDHENMFWYRQDPGLGLRLIYFSYDVKMKEKGDIPEGYSVSREKKERFSLILESASTNQTSMYLCASSTPTLAKNIQYFGAGTRLSVL.